The 21 T cell receptor beta chains reported below all come from one sample, sequenced in a study of metastatic and nonmetastatic thyroid tumors. MiXCR was used by TCRdb to re-call the PCR reads. Of some 55,000 clones in the sample, 20% to 25% were seen once. Thyroid surgery was preceded by no treatment in any patient. What was sequenced was blood. These receptors all stem from a female donor with papillary thyroid cancer or a benign thyroid nodule (not recorded which). Some clones in this sample may be carry-over from other donors' samples.

This clone was recorded at least ten times. This rearrangement joins TRBV5-4 to TRBJ1-2; perhaps TRBD1 as D (5 bases). V was clipped by 0 bases and J by 0 bases, with 9 bases between them. The CDR3 contains 15 residues. From germline, CDR1 is SGHNT and CDR2 YYREEE (reference sequence). The chain's CDR3 is CASSLATGTNYGYTF. In nucleotides, the CDR3 is TGTGCCAGCAGCTTGGCTACAGGTACTAACTATGGCTACACCTTC.

V is TRBV5-1 and J is TRBJ2-3; D gene uncertain. The J call is in doubt because the DNA end fits TRBJ1-5 better. CDR1 and CDR2 from the germline V gene are SGHRS and YFSETQ. CDR3 size: 15 residues. In DNA, the CDR3 is TGCGCCAGCAGCTCAGTGGACGAGGTCCTGGATACGCAGCATTTT. As protein: CASSSVDEVLDTQHF.

This clone appeared many times. The chain employs TRBV12-5 and TRBJ2-2; no definite D call. V gave up 3 bases and J gave up 4 bases, with 0 bases separating them. The CDR3 runs to 11 residues. Looked up from germline, CDR1 is LGHNT and CDR2 is FRNRAP. This CDR3 reads CASGFTGELFF. In DNA form, the CDR3 reads TGTGCTAGTGGTTTCACCGGGGAGCTGTTTTTT.

This clone has at least ten counts. V and J are TRBV6-1 and TRBJ1-1, with D maybe TRBD1 (5 bases). Germline assignment: CDR1 MNHNS and CDR2 SASEGT. V lost 9 bases and J 4 bases, leaving 18 bases between the germline ends. The CDR3 length is 14 residues. The CDR3 nucleotides read TGTGCCAGTACTCCTCAGGGCGGCGGCACTGAAGCTTTCTTT. Translation: CASTPQGGGTEAFF.

This clone was counted ten times or more. This chain uses TRBV28 with TRBJ1-6, with 9 bases fitting TRBD1. The CDR3 consists of 16 residues. Losses at the gene ends were 3 bases for V and 8 bases for J; bases not matched to a gene: 8. Germline loops: CDR1 MDHEN, CDR2 SYDVKM. As DNA, the CDR3 is TGTGCCAGCAGTTTCCTGGCGACAGGGGGACATTCACCCCTCCACTTT. Its protein product is CASSFLATGGHSPLHF.

On this clone itself: Mismatch with germline at one junction end may stem from a read error. V usage is TRBV18 and J usage is TRBJ2-2; 7 bases match TRBD1. The CDR3 sequence is 16 residues long. Germline CDR1 and CDR2: KGHSH and LQKENI. For the CDR3, the DNA is TGTGCCAGCTCACCACTGCAGGGGGTTAACAGCGGGGAGCTGTTTTTT. It codes for CASSPLQGVNSGELFF.

Notes on this clone: At one boundary the junction diverges from the germline segment, which might be a read error. Other DNA sequences of this sample code for an identical CDR3. The chain has TRBV7-3 and TRBJ2-2, with a weak D call TRBD1 (6 bases). The CDR3 spans 14 residues. Per the germline V gene, CDR1 is SGHTA and CDR2 is FQGTGA. The CDR3 loop is CASSLLQGSGELFF. The CDR3 nucleotides read TGTGCAAGCAGCTTACTACAGGGCTCAGGGGAGCTGTTTTTT.

The chain links TRBV5-8 to TRBJ1-1, with D possibly TRBD1 on 6 matching bases. The CDR3 sequence is 14 residues long. Trimming removed 10 bases from V and 4 bases from J, with 20 bases in between. Germline CDR1 reads SGHTS; CDR2 reads YDEGEE. The CDR3 protein is CAGESGVTITEAFF. DNA of the CDR3: TGTGCCGGGGAATCAGGGGTCACGATCACTGAAGCTTTCTTT.

This clone was recorded many times. The J gene is TRBJ1-5, the V gene TRBV6-6, with D possibly matching TRBD1 (5 bases). Germline V gene lookup returns CDR1 MNHNY and CDR2 SVGAGI (reference sequence). Trimming took 9 bases from V and 6 from J, leaving 33 bases between them. This CDR3 region has 19 residues. CDR3 nucleotide sequence: TGTGCCAGTGCGGTGGGGCTAACGCTTTCTTTCCGCTATAGTCAGCCCCAGCATTTT. It encodes CASAVGLTLSFRYSQPQHF.

The table lists this clone with many counts. V gene TRBV9 combines with J gene TRBJ1-1, with TRBD1 as a possible D gene (6 bases). CDR1 is SGDLS and CDR2 is YYNGEE in the germline V gene. The CDR3 extends over 16 amino acids. Trimming took off 0 bases at V and 0 bases at J, with 12 bases between the two ends. In nucleotides, the CDR3 is TGTGCCAGCAGCGTAGATTGGGGGGCTCTGAACACTGAAGCTTTCTTT. Translated: CASSVDWGALNTEAFF.

This clone was recorded many times. This chain connects TRBV18 to TRBJ1-4, with D unresolved. This CDR3 comprises 13 residues. Trimming took 3 bases from V and 8 from J, leaving 10 bases between them. Germline V gene data show CDR1 as KGHSH and CDR2 as LQKENI. The CDR3 DNA reads as TGTGCCAGCTCACCTCGGCTACGGGAAAAACTGTTTTTT. It encodes CASSPRLREKLFF.

In its sample, this clone was seen many times. The chain combines TRBV7-9 with TRBJ1-2, with D possibly matching TRBD1 (6 bases). The CDR3 runs to 14 residues. Trimming took off 9 bases at V and 3 bases at J, with 17 bases between the two ends. Germline assignment: CDR1 SEHNR and CDR2 FQNEAQ (reference sequence). In DNA, the CDR3 is TGTGCCAGTAATGCTCCAGGGGAAGACTATGGCTACACCTTC. Translation: CASNAPGEDYGYTF. Full variable domain (outside the CDR3, taken from reference TRBV7-9 and TRBJ1-2): DTGVSQNPRHKITKRGQNVTFRCDPISEHNRLYWYRQTLGQGPEFLTYFQNEAQLEKSRLLSDRFSAERPKGSFSTLEIQRTEQGDSAMYLCASNAPGEDYGYTFGSGTRLTVV.

This clone was recorded many times. The chain has TRBV29-1 and TRBJ2-7, with 9 bases that match TRBD1. Per the germline V gene, CDR1 is SQVTM and CDR2 is ANQGSEA. After removal of 6 bases from V and 6 bases from J, the junction contained 6 bases not matched to a gene. The length of the CDR3 is 12 residues. CDR3 DNA sequence: TGCAGCGTGCACGGGACAGGGACCGAGCAGTACTTC. Its protein product is CSVHGTGTEQYF.

This clone was picked up many times. J is TRBJ2-3 and V is TRBV20-1; 11 bases map to TRBD2. The V gene end was trimmed by 3 bases and the J gene end by 5 bases; junction bases not matched to a gene: 10. In germline, CDR1 is DFQATT, CDR2 SNEGSKA (reference sequence). The CDR3 length is 16 residues. This CDR3 is CSARAGLAVFGDTQYF. The CDR3 DNA follows: TGCAGTGCTAGGGCGGGACTAGCGGTTTTTGGAGATACGCAGTATTTT.

This clone was seen repeatedly, ten times or more. The V and J genes are TRBV4-1 and TRBJ2-1; 13 bases align to TRBD2. V shed 1 base and J 5 bases; nucleotides not matched to a gene: 11. From germline, CDR1 is MGHRA and CDR2 YSYEKL. The CDR3 sequence is 19 residues long. DNA of the CDR3: TGCGCCAGCAGCCAAGTCCCCACAAGGACTAGCGGGAGCCACAATGAGCAGTTCTTC. It is translated as CASSQVPTRTSGSHNEQFF.

This clone appeared many times. This sequence joins TRBV20-1 and TRBJ1-1; D is undetermined. Germline assignment: CDR1 DFQATT and CDR2 SNEGSKA (reference sequence). V shed 2 bases and J shed 0 bases, with 7 bases lying between them. CDR3 length: 13 amino acids. CDR3 coding DNA: TGCAGTGCTAGAAGAGGTTTGAACACTGAAGCTTTCTTT. Amino acid sequence: CSARRGLNTEAFF.

On this clone: The junction does not match germline at one end; this may be a read error. V gene TRBV5-1 combines with J gene TRBJ2-3; 8 bases fit TRBD1. Germline CDR1 SGHRS, CDR2 YFSETQ. This CDR3 region has 16 residues. In DNA, the CDR3 is TGCGCCAGCAGATTGGTTTTGACAGGGGAAGCGAATAAGCAGTATTTT. Translation: CASRLVLTGEANKQYF.

This clone was picked up many times. The rearrangement links TRBV10-3 to TRBJ2-7; no clear D gene. Germline V gives CDR1 ENHRY, CDR2 SYGVKD. The CDR3 extends over 11 amino acids. Trimming left V 4 bases short and J 3 bases short, with 4 bases between. CDR3 in DNA: TGTGCCATCAGTGCAGACTACGAGCAGTACTTC. This codes for CAISADYEQYF.

The chain uses TRBV3-1 and TRBJ2-7; D is perhaps TRBD2 (5 bases). Germline V gives CDR1 LGHDT, CDR2 YNNKEL (reference sequence). The germline V and J ends were trimmed by 3 bases and 4 bases, with 7 bases remaining between them. CDR3 size: 12 residues. CDR3 protein: CASSHRGYEQYF. The DNA for the CDR3 is TGTGCCAGCAGCCACCGAGGGTACGAGCAGTACTTC.

Of note for this clone: This likely comes from a read error, as the CDR3 has no conserved phenylalanine or tryptophan at its end. The chain is built from TRBV2 and TRBJ2-6; the D is unclear. The V and J ends lost 8 bases and 7 bases respectively, with 12 bases between them. The CDR3 has 13 amino acids. The V gene's germline CDR1 is SNHLY and CDR2 FYNNEI. CDR3 sequence (DNA): TGTGCCAGCGGGAAGGAAAGTGCCAACGTCCTGACTTTA. It translates to CASGKESANVLTL.

This clone was picked up many times. The chain has TRBV3-1 and TRBJ1-6; the D is unclear. CDR3 length: 13 amino acids. The V end was cut by 0 bases, the J end by 8 bases, with 5 bases between. CDR1 is LGHDT and CDR2 is YNNKEL in the germline V gene (reference sequence). This CDR3 reads CASSQDGYSPLHF. The CDR3 DNA follows: TGTGCCAGCAGCCAAGATGGTTATTCACCCCTCCACTTT.